This TCR beta chain was captured in a study of patients and donors after allogeneic stem cell transplantation. This clonotype occurred a few times. TCRdb used MiXCR to reprocess the RT-PCR reads, holding one entry per CDR3 protein. The top ten clones hold around 50% of a sample with about 30,000 distinct CDR3 sequences, 8.1% of them seen once. The CDR3 spans 14 residues. Deletions cut 5 bases from V and 4 bases from J, with 12 bases between. Germline V CDR1 and CDR2: SGHVS, FNYEAQ. The chain joins TRBV7-6 to TRBJ2-1, with D perhaps TRBD2 (5 bases). The clonotype comes from a human donor who was either an allogeneic HSCT recipient or a stem cell or donor lymphocyte infusion donor (not recorded which). It is not recorded whose cells these are; they may come from a transplant donor. The sample was blood, either unsorted or a sorted T cell fraction (not recorded which). The CDR3 sequence is CASSAAGSYNEQFF. The CDR3 DNA is TGTGCCAGCAGCGCCGCGGGCAGTTACAATGAGCAGTTCTTC.